A selection of T cell receptor beta chains follows, all from one sample in a study of Tregs in tolerant kidney transplant recipients. Generated by immunoSEQ multiplex PCR, the TCRdb table keeps only in-frame clones and is missing some. The table includes some 68,000 clones, around 83% detected once. The sample consisted of CD4+ T cells from blood. These receptors all stem from a human donor in good health. CDR3s include the opening cysteine and the closing phenylalanine or tryptophan. D genes are given only for firm matches. Size is omitted from some rows. Given values are once, few, many or a class for expanded clones.

v_call,clone_size,d_call,j_call,cdr3_aa
TRBV27,NA,NA,TRBJ1-1,CASSLSPPAFF
TRBV18,NA,NA,TRBJ2-1,CASSPPTRWQGAEQFF
TRBV5-4,NA,NA,TRBJ2-2,CASSLSTTPLSGELFF
TRBV2,NA,NA,TRBJ1-1,CASSASGWGVNTEAFF
TRBV7-2,NA,TRBD2,TRBJ2-7,CASSLDGSGGLQYF
TRBV7-2,NA,TRBD2,TRBJ2-2,CASSFSGGYTGELFF
TRBV6-5,NA,TRBD1,TRBJ1-1,CASRQTGVVDTEAFF
TRBV7-4,NA,NA,TRBJ1-1,CASSLDSQGRSFPEAFF
TRBV11-2,NA,NA,TRBJ1-3,CASSFHHEQGNTIYF
TRBV15,NA,NA,TRBJ2-7,CATGRGYEQYF
TRBV2,NA,NA,TRBJ1-1,CASSHPVFTPNTEAFF
TRBV5-1,NA,NA,TRBJ2-3,CASSLYPLVRHTDTQYF
TRBV4-3,NA,NA,TRBJ2-5,CASSLGGEGETQYF
TRBV4-1,NA,NA,TRBJ2-4,CASSPGQIKNIQYF
TRBV28,NA,NA,TRBJ1-2,CASSGGGLREGYTF
TRBV27,NA,TRBD1,TRBJ1-2,CASSSTRGRTDGYTF
TRBV30,NA,TRBD1,TRBJ2-6,CAGLYRGPGANVLTF
TRBV5-1,NA,NA,TRBJ2-2,CASSIGIDTGELFF
TRBV2,NA,TRBD1,TRBJ2-1,CASSYYRGEQFF
TRBV7-9,NA,NA,TRBJ2-5,CASSLFGTGEETQYF
TRBV30,NA,TRBD2,TRBJ2-1,CAWSTSGSTEQFF
TRBV19,NA,TRBD1,TRBJ2-3,CASNSQGRTDTQYF
TRBV30,once,NA,TRBJ1-4,CAWSVQGFEKLFF
TRBV29-1,NA,NA,TRBJ1-2,CSVALGQGNYGYTF
TRBV9,NA,NA,TRBJ1-6,CASSVDPYNSPLHF
TRBV7-2,NA,NA,TRBJ1-6,CASSPGPNNSPLHF
TRBV7-3,NA,TRBD1,TRBJ1-3,CASSLRTGEGNTIYF
TRBV29-1,NA,TRBD1,TRBJ1-3,CSVGTGGSGNTIYF
TRBV4-3,NA,NA,TRBJ2-5,CASSQGTKETQYF
TRBV20-1,NA,NA,TRBJ2-2,CSAMSTGELFF
TRBV23-1,NA,NA,TRBJ1-2,CASSQFGGLEVYGYTF
TRBV5-4,NA,NA,TRBJ1-1,CASSLAGERTEAFF
TRBV11-2,NA,TRBD2,TRBJ2-7,CASSLGLRSGRSYEQYF
TRBV6-1,few,NA,TRBJ1-1,CASSSSVNTEAFF
TRBV28,NA,NA,TRBJ1-1,CASTQGSLNTEAFF
TRBV6-5,NA,NA,TRBJ1-5,CASTPSGGDNQPQHF
TRBV15,NA,NA,TRBJ2-1,CATSREVPWGRPNEQFF
TRBV7-9,NA,TRBD1,TRBJ2-2,CASSLDRVANTGELFF
TRBV7-9,NA,NA,TRBJ2-3,CASSPEAGRTDTQYF
TRBV5-5,NA,TRBD1,TRBJ2-7,CASSSLGTGAYEQYF
TRBV19,once,NA,TRBJ1-5,CASTKGQESNQPQHF
TRBV5-4,NA,TRBD1,TRBJ2-1,CASSSGTGRNEQFF
TRBV15,once,NA,TRBJ2-1,CATSRVGGRAGRYYNEQFF
TRBV27,once,TRBD1,TRBJ2-5,CASSSAWTGAGETQYF
TRBV4-1,NA,NA,TRBJ1-1,CASSQGPYEAFF
TRBV7-2,NA,TRBD1,TRBJ1-5,CASSLGSGGNQPQHF
TRBV7-6,NA,TRBD2,TRBJ2-2,CASSLAYGRRGTGELFF
TRBV7-3,few,TRBD1,TRBJ1-2,CASSPSGPGTVYGYTF
TRBV6-6,NA,NA,TRBJ1-2,CASSYGTTSYGYTF
TRBV6-1,NA,NA,TRBJ1-1,CASRKREFTEAFF
TRBV27,NA,NA,TRBJ2-5,CASSLRTAQETQYF
TRBV19,NA,NA,TRBJ2-5,CASSIVTGETQYF
TRBV19,NA,TRBD2,TRBJ2-2,CASSAGVAGELFF
TRBV9,once,TRBD1,TRBJ2-3,CASSGDRGTQYF
TRBV5-5,NA,NA,TRBJ2-3,CASTPLPEGDTQYF
TRBV6-5,NA,NA,TRBJ1-4,CASTPGRVREKLFF
TRBV30,NA,NA,TRBJ2-1,CAWSVYAAVLRYEQFF
TRBV12-2,NA,NA,TRBJ2-7,CASRWNGARFTREQYF
TRBV6-6,few,TRBD1,TRBJ2-7,CASGQGGGYEQYF